This TCR beta chain is from a study of beta chain features in type 1 diabetes. General study results and limits: A greater similarity of naive, central memory and Treg TCRB repertoires was seen among patients than among healthy donors. Moderately but significantly shorter TCRB CDR3s were found in Type 1 diabetes patients in all four CD4+ subsets. Although PCR might favor shorter templates, it would do so equally in patients and controls.

This clone has just a few counts. The antigen is undetermined. Reverse transcribing all isolated RNA meant expressed TCRB transcripts were sequenced. Deep immunoSEQ sequencing covered naive, central memory and regulatory T cell samples. Assay used: immunoSEQ multiplex PCR; TCRdb lists only in-frame clones, some missing. This sample has 100,000 to 150,000 clones; 15% to 20% occur once, and the top ten carry roughly 2.6%. This CDR3 region has 13 residues. The ends lost 2 bases at V and 3 bases at J; junction bases unmatched: 3. CDR1 and CDR2 (germline): GTSNPN, SVGIG (reference sequence). This rearrangement joins TRBV30 to TRBJ1-1; TRBD1 agrees at 7 bases. The sequenced sample was central memory CD4+ T cells from blood. The receptor comes from a man between 18 and 35 years old with type 1 diabetes. The CDR3 DNA is TGTGCCTGGAGTACAGGGGATTACACTGAAGCTTTCTTT. It translates to CAWSTGDYTEAFF.